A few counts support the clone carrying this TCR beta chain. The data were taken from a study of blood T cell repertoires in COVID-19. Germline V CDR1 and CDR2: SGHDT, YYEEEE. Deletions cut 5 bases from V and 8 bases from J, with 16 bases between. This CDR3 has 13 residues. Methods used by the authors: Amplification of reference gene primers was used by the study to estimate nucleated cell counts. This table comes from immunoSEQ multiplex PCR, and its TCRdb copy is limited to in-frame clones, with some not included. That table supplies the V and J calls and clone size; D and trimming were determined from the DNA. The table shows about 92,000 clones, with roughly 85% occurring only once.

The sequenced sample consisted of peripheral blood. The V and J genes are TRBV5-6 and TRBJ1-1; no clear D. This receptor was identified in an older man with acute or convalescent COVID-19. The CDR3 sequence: CASRQTGYSEAFF. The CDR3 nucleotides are TGTGCCAGCAGGCAGACGGGGTATTCCGAAGCTTTCTTT.